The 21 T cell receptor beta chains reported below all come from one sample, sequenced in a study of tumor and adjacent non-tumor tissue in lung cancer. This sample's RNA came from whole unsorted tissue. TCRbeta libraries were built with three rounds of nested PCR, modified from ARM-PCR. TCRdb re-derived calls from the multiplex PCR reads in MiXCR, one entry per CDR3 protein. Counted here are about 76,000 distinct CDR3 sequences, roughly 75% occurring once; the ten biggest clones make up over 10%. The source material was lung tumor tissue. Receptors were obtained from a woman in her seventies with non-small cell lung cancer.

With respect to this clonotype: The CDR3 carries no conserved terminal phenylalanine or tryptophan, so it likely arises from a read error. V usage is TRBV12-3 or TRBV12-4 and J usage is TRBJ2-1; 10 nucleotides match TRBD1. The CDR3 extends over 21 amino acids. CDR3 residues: CASSLAFGTGEFGSSYDEQFL. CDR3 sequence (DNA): TGTGCCAGCAGTTTAGCCTTTGGGACAGGGGAGTTCGGAAGCTCCTACGATGAGCAGTTCTTG.

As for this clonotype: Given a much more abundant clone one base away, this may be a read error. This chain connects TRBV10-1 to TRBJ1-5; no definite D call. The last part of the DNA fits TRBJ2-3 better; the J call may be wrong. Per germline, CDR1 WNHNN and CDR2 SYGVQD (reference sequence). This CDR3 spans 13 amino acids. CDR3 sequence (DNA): TGCGCCAGCAGTGAAGATAGCAATCAGCCCCAGTATTTT. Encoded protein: CASSEDSNQPQYF.

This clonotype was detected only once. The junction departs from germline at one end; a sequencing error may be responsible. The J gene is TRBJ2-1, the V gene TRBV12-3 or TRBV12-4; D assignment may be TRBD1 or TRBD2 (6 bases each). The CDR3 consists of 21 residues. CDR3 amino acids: CVSSLAFGIGGFGSSYNEQFF. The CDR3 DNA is TGTGTCAGCAGTTTAGCCTTTGGGATAGGGGGGTTCGGAAGCTCCTACAATGAGCAGTTCTTC.

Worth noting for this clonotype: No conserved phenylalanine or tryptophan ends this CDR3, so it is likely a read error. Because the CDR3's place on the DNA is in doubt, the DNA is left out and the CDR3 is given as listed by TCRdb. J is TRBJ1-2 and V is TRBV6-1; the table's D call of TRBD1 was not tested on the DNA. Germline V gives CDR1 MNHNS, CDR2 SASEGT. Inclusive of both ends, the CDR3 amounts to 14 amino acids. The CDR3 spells CASSRQGAASGYTS.

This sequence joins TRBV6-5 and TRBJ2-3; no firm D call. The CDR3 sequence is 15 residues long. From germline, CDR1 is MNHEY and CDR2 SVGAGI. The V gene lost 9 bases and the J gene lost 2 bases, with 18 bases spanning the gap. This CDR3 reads CASSYSFMDTDTQYF. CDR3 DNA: TGTGCCAGTAGCTACTCGTTTATGGACACAGATACGCAGTATTTT.

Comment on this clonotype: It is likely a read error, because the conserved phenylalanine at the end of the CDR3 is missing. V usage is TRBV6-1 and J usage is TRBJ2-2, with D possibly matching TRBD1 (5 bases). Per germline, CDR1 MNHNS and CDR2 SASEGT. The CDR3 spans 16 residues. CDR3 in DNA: TGTGCCATCAGTGGGCATGGGGCCTTAAACACCGGGGAGCTGTTTATT. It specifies CAISGHGALNTGELFI.

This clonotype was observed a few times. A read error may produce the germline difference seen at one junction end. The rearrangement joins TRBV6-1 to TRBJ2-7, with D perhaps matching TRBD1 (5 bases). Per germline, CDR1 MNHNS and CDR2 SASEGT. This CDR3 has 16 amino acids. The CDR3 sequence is CASSGGANDSSYEQYF. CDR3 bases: TGTGCCAGCAGTGGGGGTGCTAACGACAGCTCCTACGAGCAGTATTTC.

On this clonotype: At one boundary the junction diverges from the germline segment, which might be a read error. The CDR3 loop is CADLTGGLTTGDLFF. The CDR3 bases are TGCGCCGATCTAACAGGGGGCCTTACCACCGGGGACCTGTTTTTT. The chain has TRBV10-2 and TRBJ2-2; the match to TRBD1 covers 9 bases. Germline CDR1 reads WSHSY; CDR2 reads SAAADI. The CDR3 runs to 15 residues.

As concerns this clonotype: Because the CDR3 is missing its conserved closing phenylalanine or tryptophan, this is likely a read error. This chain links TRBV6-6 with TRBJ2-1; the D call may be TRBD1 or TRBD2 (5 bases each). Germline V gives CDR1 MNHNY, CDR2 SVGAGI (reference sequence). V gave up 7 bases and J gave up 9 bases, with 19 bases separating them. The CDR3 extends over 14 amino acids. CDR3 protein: CASNTRDHDVEQFL. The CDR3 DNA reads TGTGCCAGCAATACCCGGGACCATGACGTTGAGCAGTTCCTC.

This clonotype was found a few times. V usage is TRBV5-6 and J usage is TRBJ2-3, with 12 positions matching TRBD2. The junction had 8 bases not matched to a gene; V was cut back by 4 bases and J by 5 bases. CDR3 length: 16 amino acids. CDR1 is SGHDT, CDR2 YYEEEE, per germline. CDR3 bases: TGTGCCAGCAGCCTTCCGACTAGCGGGGGCATAGATACGCAGTATTTT. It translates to CASSLPTSGGIDTQYF.

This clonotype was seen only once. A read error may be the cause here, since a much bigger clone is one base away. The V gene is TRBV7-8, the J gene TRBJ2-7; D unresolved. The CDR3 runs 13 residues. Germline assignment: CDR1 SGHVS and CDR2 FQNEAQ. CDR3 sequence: CTSSPQAHYEQYF. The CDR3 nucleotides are TGTACCAGCAGCCCCCAGGCCCACTACGAGCAGTACTTC.

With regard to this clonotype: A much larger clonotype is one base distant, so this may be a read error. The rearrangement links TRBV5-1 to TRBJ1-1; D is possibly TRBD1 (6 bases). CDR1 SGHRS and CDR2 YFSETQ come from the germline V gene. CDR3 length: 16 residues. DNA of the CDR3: TGCCCCAGCAGCTACCCTCTTGGGGGGCTGAACACTGAAGCTTTCTTT. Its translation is CPSSYPLGGLNTEAFF.

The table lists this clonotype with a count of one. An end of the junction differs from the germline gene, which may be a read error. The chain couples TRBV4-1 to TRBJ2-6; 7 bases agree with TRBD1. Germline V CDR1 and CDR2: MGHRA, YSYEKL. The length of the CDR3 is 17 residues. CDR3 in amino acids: CAGSQGDWSSGPNVLTF. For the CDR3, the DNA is TGCGCCGGCAGCCAGGGGGATTGGAGCTCTGGGCCCAACGTCCTGACTTTC.

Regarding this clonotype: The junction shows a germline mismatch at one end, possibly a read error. As DNA, the CDR3 is TGCGCTAGCAGCCCCGGGATAGTGGGGGTATACGAGCAGTACTTC. This gives the protein CASSPGIVGVYEQYF. The rearrangement links TRBV5-1 to TRBJ2-7, with D perhaps TRBD1 or TRBD2 (5 bases each). The CDR3 sequence is 15 residues long. Germline V lookup: CDR1 SGHRS, CDR2 YFSETQ.

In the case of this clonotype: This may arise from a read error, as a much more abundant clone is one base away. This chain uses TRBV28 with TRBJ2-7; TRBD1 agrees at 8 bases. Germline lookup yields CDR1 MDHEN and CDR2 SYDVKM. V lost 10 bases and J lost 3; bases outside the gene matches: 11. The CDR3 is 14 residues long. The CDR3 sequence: CAIRKYRGSYEQYF. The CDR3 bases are TGTGCCATCAGAAAGTACAGGGGGAGCTACGAGCAGTACTTC.

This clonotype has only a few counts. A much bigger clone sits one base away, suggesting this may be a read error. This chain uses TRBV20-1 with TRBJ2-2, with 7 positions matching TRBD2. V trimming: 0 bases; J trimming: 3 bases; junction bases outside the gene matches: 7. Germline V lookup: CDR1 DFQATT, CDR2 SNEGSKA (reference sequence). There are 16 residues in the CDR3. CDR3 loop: CSARDMAGDHTGELFF. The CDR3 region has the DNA TGCAGTGCTAGAGATATGGCGGGAGACCACACCGGGGAGCTGTTTTTT.

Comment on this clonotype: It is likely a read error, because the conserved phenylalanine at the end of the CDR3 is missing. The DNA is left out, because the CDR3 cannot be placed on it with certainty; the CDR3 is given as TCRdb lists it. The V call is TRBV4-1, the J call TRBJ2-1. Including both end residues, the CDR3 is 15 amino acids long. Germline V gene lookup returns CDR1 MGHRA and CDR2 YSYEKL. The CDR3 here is CASSQGQSSYNELFL.

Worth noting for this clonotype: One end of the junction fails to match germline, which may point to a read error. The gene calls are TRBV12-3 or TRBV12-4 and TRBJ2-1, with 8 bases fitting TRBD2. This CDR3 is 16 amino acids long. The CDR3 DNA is TGTGCCATCAGTTTAATTCTAGCGGGCGGACACAATAAGCAGTTCTTC. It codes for CAISLILAGGHNKQFF.

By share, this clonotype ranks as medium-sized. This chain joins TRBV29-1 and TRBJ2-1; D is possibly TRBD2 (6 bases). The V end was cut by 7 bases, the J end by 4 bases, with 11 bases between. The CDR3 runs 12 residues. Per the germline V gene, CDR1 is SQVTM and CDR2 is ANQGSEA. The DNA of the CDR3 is TGCAGCGGAGATCGGGGGTACAATGAGCAGTTCTTC. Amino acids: CSGDRGYNEQFF.

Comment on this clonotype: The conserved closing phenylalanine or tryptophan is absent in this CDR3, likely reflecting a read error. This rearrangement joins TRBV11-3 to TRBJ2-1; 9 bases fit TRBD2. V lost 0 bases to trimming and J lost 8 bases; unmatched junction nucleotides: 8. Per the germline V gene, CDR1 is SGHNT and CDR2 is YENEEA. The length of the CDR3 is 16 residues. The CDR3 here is CASSLDGAGGVDEQFC. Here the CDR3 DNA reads TGTGCCAGCAGCTTAGACGGAGCGGGAGGAGTTGATGAGCAGTTCTGC.

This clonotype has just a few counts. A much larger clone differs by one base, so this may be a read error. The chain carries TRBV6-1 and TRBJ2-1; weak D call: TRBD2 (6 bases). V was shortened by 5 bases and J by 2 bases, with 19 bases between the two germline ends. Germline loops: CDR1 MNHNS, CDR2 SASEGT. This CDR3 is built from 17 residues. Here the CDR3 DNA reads TGTGCCAGCAGTCCCTCGGGGCAGGAGGGCCCCTACAATGAGCAGTTCTTC. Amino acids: CASSPSGQEGPYNEQFF.